This is a list of T cell receptor beta chains from one sample in a study of Ad26.COV2.S vaccination and SARS-CoV-2 variants. Data came from immunoSEQ multiplex PCR; TCRdb stores just in-frame clones and leaves some out. This sample has about 350,000 clones, with 75% to 90% found just once. The sample here was peripheral blood, taken in a trial of Ad26.COV2.S vaccine versus placebo. All receptors derive from a person between 18 and 60 years old who received the Ad26.COV2.S COVID-19 vaccine or a placebo. CDR3s include the opening cysteine and the closing phenylalanine or tryptophan. Fields, in order: CDR3 DNA, CDR3 protein, D gene, J gene, V gene, clone size. A D gene is named only where the DNA matches it firmly. Rows may omit the clone size; those that give it use once, few, many or a size class.

CDR3 DNA: TGTGCCAGTAGTAGGACTAGCGGGAGCTCCTACAATGAGCAGTTCTTC
CDR3 protein: CASSRTSGSSYNEQFF
D gene: TRBD2
J gene: TRBJ2-1
V gene: TRBV19
clone size: NA

CDR3 DNA: TGTGCCAGTAGTATACCACATACCTCCTACAATGAGCAGTTCTTC
CDR3 protein: CASSIPHTSYNEQFF
D gene: NA
J gene: TRBJ2-1
V gene: TRBV19
clone size: once

CDR3 DNA: TGTGCCAGCAGTTACATTGGGACAGGCGGAAACACCATATATTTT
CDR3 protein: CASSYIGTGGNTIYF
D gene: TRBD1
J gene: TRBJ1-3
V gene: TRBV6-2/TRBV6-3
clone size: NA

CDR3 DNA: TGTGCCAGCGCCGGGTGGGACAGGGACTACGAGCAGTACTTC
CDR3 protein: CASAGWDRDYEQYF
D gene: TRBD1
J gene: TRBJ2-7
V gene: TRBV28
clone size: NA

CDR3 DNA: TGTGCCTGGAGTGTACATAGGGAAAAGCAGTACTTC
CDR3 protein: CAWSVHREKQYF
D gene: NA
J gene: TRBJ2-7
V gene: TRBV30
clone size: few

CDR3 DNA: TGTGCCAGCAGTGAAATGGCAAACTATGGCTACACCTTC
CDR3 protein: CASSEMANYGYTF
D gene: NA
J gene: TRBJ1-2
V gene: TRBV2
clone size: NA

CDR3 DNA: TGTGCCAGCAGAGGGGACCTCGGTGAAAAACTGTTTTTT
CDR3 protein: CASRGDLGEKLFF
D gene: NA
J gene: TRBJ1-4
V gene: TRBV2
clone size: NA

CDR3 DNA: TGTGCCAGCAGTACTAGCGGGGGGGCGTACGAGCAGTACTTC
CDR3 protein: CASSTSGGAYEQYF
D gene: TRBD2
J gene: TRBJ2-7
V gene: TRBV6-5
clone size: NA

CDR3 DNA: TGTGCCAGCAGCTTATCCATGGATCAGCCCCAGCATTTT
CDR3 protein: CASSLSMDQPQHF
D gene: NA
J gene: TRBJ1-5
V gene: TRBV7-3
clone size: NA

CDR3 DNA: TGTGCCAGCTCTCTTTGGGCCGGTGGGACTGAAGCTTTCTTT
CDR3 protein: CASSLWAGGTEAFF
D gene: NA
J gene: TRBJ1-1
V gene: TRBV18
clone size: NA

CDR3 DNA: TGTGCCAGCTCACCCCCCGGAGCCCGGGGGACCGGGGAGCTGTTTTTT
CDR3 protein: CASSPPGARGTGELFF
D gene: NA
J gene: TRBJ2-2
V gene: TRBV18
clone size: NA

CDR3 DNA: TGTGCCAGCAGTTTAAAGGCCTGGGCTGGTACCGGGGAGCTGTTTTTT
CDR3 protein: CASSLKAWAGTGELFF
D gene: NA
J gene: TRBJ2-2
V gene: TRBV27
clone size: NA

CDR3 DNA: TGTGCCAGCAGCTTGTCTAGCTATAATGAGCAGTTCTTC
CDR3 protein: CASSLSSYNEQFF
D gene: NA
J gene: TRBJ2-1
V gene: TRBV7-2
clone size: NA

CDR3 DNA: TGCGCCAGCAGCCAAACCGGGACAGGGGCCTATGGCTACACCTTC
CDR3 protein: CASSQTGTGAYGYTF
D gene: TRBD1
J gene: TRBJ1-2
V gene: TRBV4-3
clone size: NA

CDR3 DNA: TGTGCCAGCAGCTTTAGACAGGGTCGAGATACGCAGTATTTT
CDR3 protein: CASSFRQGRDTQYF
D gene: TRBD1
J gene: TRBJ2-3
V gene: TRBV7-2
clone size: NA

CDR3 DNA: TGCGCCAGCAGCTTGTCACCGGGACAGACGACGGGGGGCTACACCTTC
CDR3 protein: CASSLSPGQTTGGYTF
D gene: TRBD1
J gene: TRBJ1-2
V gene: TRBV5-1
clone size: NA

CDR3 DNA: TGTGCCAGCAAGACAGGGGAGTGGGGCGAGCAGTACTTC
CDR3 protein: CASKTGEWGEQYF
D gene: TRBD1
J gene: TRBJ2-7
V gene: TRBV28
clone size: NA

CDR3 DNA: TGTGCCAGTAGTTTGGGACGTGGTGAAAAACTGTTTTTT
CDR3 protein: CASSLGRGEKLFF
D gene: NA
J gene: TRBJ1-4
V gene: TRBV19
clone size: once

CDR3 DNA: TGTGCCAGCAGCCCCGGGACAGGAAGAAACTATGGCTACACCTTC
CDR3 protein: CASSPGTGRNYGYTF
D gene: TRBD1
J gene: TRBJ1-2
V gene: TRBV13
clone size: NA

CDR3 DNA: TGCGCCAGCAGCCACCCCGGGACACCCTACGAGCAGTACTTC
CDR3 protein: CASSHPGTPYEQYF
D gene: NA
J gene: TRBJ2-7
V gene: TRBV4-1
clone size: NA

CDR3 DNA: TGTGCCAGCAGCCAAACTTCGGCTAGCGGGGGATCGGGAGAGACCCAGTACTTC
CDR3 protein: CASSQTSASGGSGETQYF
D gene: TRBD2
J gene: TRBJ2-5
V gene: TRBV3-1/TRBV3-2
clone size: NA

CDR3 DNA: TGTGCCAGCTCACAGGTGGCAGAAGAGACCCAGTACTTC
CDR3 protein: CASSQVAEETQYF
D gene: NA
J gene: TRBJ2-5
V gene: TRBV18
clone size: NA

CDR3 DNA: TGTGCCAGCAGTTTCCCCCAGGGATTTGCTTTCTTT
CDR3 protein: CASSFPQGFAFF
D gene: NA
J gene: TRBJ1-1
V gene: TRBV12-3/TRBV12-4
clone size: NA